The 21 T cell receptor beta chains below were found in one sample sequenced in a study of cytomegalovirus exposure and HLA in healthy donors. Primers: 60 Vbeta forward and 13 Jbeta reverse. Here immunoSEQ multiplex PCR was the method, and the copy in TCRdb shows in-frame clones only, minus some. The sample lists over 150,000 clones; around 83% were seen once. Sequencing input: PBMCs. The receptors stem from a man aged 50 or older in good health and CMV-seronegative.

V and J are TRBV11-3 and TRBJ2-7; TRBD2 is a possible D gene (6 bases). Germline assignment: CDR1 SGHNT and CDR2 YENEEA. The CDR3 length is 15 residues. Trimming left V 6 bases short and J 0 bases short, with 15 bases between. This chain's CDR3 is CASRSTGTFSYEQYF. The DNA of the CDR3 is TGTGCCAGCAGGTCTACCGGGACTTTCTCCTACGAGCAGTACTTC. The full variable domain, its missing parts supplied by reference TRBV11-3 and TRBJ2-7, is EAGVVQSPRYKIIEKKQPVAFWCNPISGHNTLYWYLQNLGQGPELLIRYENEEAVDDSQLPKDRFSAERLKGVDSTLKIQPAELGDSAVYLCASRSTGTFSYEQYFGPGTRLTVT.

CDR3 region: CASSGTGSDEQYF. For the CDR3, the DNA is TGTGCCAGTAGTGGGACAGGGTCAGACGAGCAGTACTTC. The rearrangement uses TRBV19 and TRBJ2-7; 9 bases are a match to TRBD1. This CDR3 region has 13 residues. Germline values: CDR1 LNHDA, CDR2 SQIVND (reference sequence). Germline trimming cut 5 bases from V and 5 bases from J; bases unmatched to any gene: 4.

The chain joins TRBV5-6 to TRBJ1-5; TRBD1 matches at 8 bases. There are 15 residues in the CDR3. J gave up 6 bases and V 4 bases, and 9 bases lay outside the gene matches. Germline CDR1 and CDR2: SGHDT and YYEEEE. The CDR3 loop is CASSTRQGTGQPQHF. The CDR3 DNA sequence: TGTGCCAGCAGCACAAGACAGGGGACGGGTCAGCCCCAGCATTTT.

The chain employs TRBV5-1 and TRBJ2-7, with 8 bases matching TRBD2. There are 14 residues in the CDR3. Germline V gene lookup returns CDR1 SGHRS and CDR2 YFSETQ. The junction had 3 bases not matched to a gene; V was cut back by 0 bases and J by 4 bases. The CDR3 protein is CASSLAGGRYEQYF. The CDR3 region has the DNA TGCGCCAGCAGCTTGGCGGGAGGGCGGTACGAGCAGTACTTC.

This clone has only a few counts. The chain links TRBV4-1 to TRBJ1-4; TRBD1 agrees at 10 bases. This CDR3 is 15 amino acids long. Germline assignment: CDR1 MGHRA and CDR2 YSYEKL. Trimming cost V 6 bases and J 5 bases; bases outside gene matches: 6. CDR3 coding DNA: TGCGCCAGCAGACCTCCGGGACAGGGGAATGAAAAACTGTTTTTT. It translates to CASRPPGQGNEKLFF.

This chain links TRBV7-6 with TRBJ1-1; 9 bases agree with TRBD1. The CDR3 runs to 14 residues. Per the germline V gene, CDR1 is SGHVS and CDR2 is FNYEAQ. V lost 5 bases, J lost 5 bases, and 6 bases stayed unmatched. The CDR3: CASSPRTGVTEAFF. The CDR3 DNA sequence: TGTGCCAGCAGCCCCCGGACAGGGGTAACTGAAGCTTTCTTT.

The rearrangement links TRBV6-5 to TRBJ2-1, with 11 nucleotides matching TRBD2. The CDR3 contains 15 residues. CDR1 and CDR2 (germline): MNHEY, SVGAGI. J lost 4 bases, V lost 2 bases, and 1 base had no gene match. The CDR3 here is CASSYRLAGYNEQFF. The CDR3 bases are TGTGCCAGCAGTTACCGACTAGCGGGATACAATGAGCAGTTCTTC.

V usage is TRBV5-1 and J usage is TRBJ1-6; D is uncertain. V lost 3 bases, J lost 8 bases, and 15 bases lay in between. The germline CDR1 and CDR2 sequences are SGHRS and YFSETQ. The CDR3 runs to 15 residues. CDR3 protein: CASSWGRGFDSPLHF. In DNA, the CDR3 is TGCGCCAGCAGCTGGGGTCGGGGTTTTGATTCACCCCTCCACTTT.

The V gene is TRBV7-8, the J gene TRBJ2-1, with 9 nucleotides matching TRBD1. V lost 1 base, J lost 4 bases, and 2 bases stayed unmatched. There are 15 residues in the CDR3. CDR1 and CDR2 from the germline V gene are SGHVS and FQNEAQ. CDR3 in DNA: TGTGCCAGCAGCTTAGGACAGGGGGGTTACAATGAGCAGTTCTTC. Residues: CASSLGQGGYNEQFF. The full variable domain, with the rest looked up from reference TRBV7-8 and TRBJ2-1, is GAGVSQSPRYKVAKRGQDVALRCDPISGHVSLFWYQQALGQGPEFLTYFQNEAQLDKSGLPSDRFFAERPEGSVSTLKIQRTQQEDSAVYLCASSLGQGGYNEQFFGPGTRLTVL.

This clone was observed once. An end of the junction does not agree with germline; a read error may underlie this. The rearrangement joins TRBV7-3 to TRBJ1-5; 8 positions agree with TRBD1. The germline gives CDR1 SGHTA, CDR2 FQGTGA. The CDR3 runs to 13 residues. CDR3 amino acids: CSSSLQGDRPQHF. CDR3 sequence (DNA): TGTTCCAGCAGCTTACAGGGGGATCGGCCCCAGCATTTT.

J is TRBJ2-1 and V is TRBV30; TRBD2 might be the D (5 bases). CDR1 GTSNPN and CDR2 SVGIG come from the germline V gene (reference sequence). Deletions cut 0 bases from V and 1 base from J, with 10 bases between. The CDR3 sequence is 15 residues long. This CDR3 reads CAWSVGAASYNEQFF. The CDR3 DNA reads TGTGCCTGGAGTGTAGGAGCGGCGTCCTACAATGAGCAGTTCTTC.

J is TRBJ2-1 and V is TRBV27; 8 bases are a match to TRBD1. The CDR3 extends over 16 amino acids. Germline CDR1 and CDR2: MNHEY and SMNVEV (reference sequence). Trimming removed 6 bases from V and 4 bases from J; junction bases left unmatched: 11. The CDR3 DNA reads TGTGCCAGCAGGAACTCGGGGACAGGAAATTACAATGAGCAGTTCTTC. Protein sequence: CASRNSGTGNYNEQFF.

In the case of this clone: Other DNA sequences of this sample code for an identical CDR3. This chain connects TRBV5-1 to TRBJ1-5; TRBD1 aligns across 8 bases. The CDR3 has 15 amino acids. The germline V gene encodes CDR1 SGHRS and CDR2 YFSETQ. The V and J ends lost 4 bases and 4 bases, in that order; junction bases with no gene match: 7. CDR3 residues: CASSLGGQGNQPQHF. For the CDR3, the DNA is TGCGCCAGCAGCCTGGGAGGACAGGGAAATCAGCCCCAGCATTTT.

The chain is built from TRBV30 and TRBJ2-7; D remains unclear. With 2 bases removed from V and 0 bases from J, the gap between germline ends came to 11 bases. The CDR3 has 14 residues. CDR1 and CDR2 from the germline V gene are GTSNPN and SVGIG (reference sequence). Here the CDR3 reads CAWSKTLTSYEQYF. The CDR3 nucleotides read TGTGCCTGGAGTAAGACATTAACCTCCTACGAGCAGTACTTC.

This CDR3 is CASSQLGGTGGTNTEAFF. The CDR3 DNA is TGCGCCAGCAGCCAGCTTGGAGGGACAGGGGGCACGAACACTGAAGCTTTCTTT. The rearrangement joins TRBV5-1 to TRBJ1-1; the match to TRBD1 covers 12 bases. CDR3 size: 18 residues. V dropped 4 bases and J dropped 1; count of bases not matched to a gene: 11. The germline V gene has CDR1 SGHRS and CDR2 YFSETQ.

This clone was counted between two and nine times. This chain joins TRBV18 and TRBJ2-5; D may be TRBD1 (6 bases). The V gene lost 4 bases and the J gene lost 4 bases, with 16 bases spanning the gap. The CDR3 extends over 15 amino acids. The germline V gene encodes CDR1 KGHSH and CDR2 LQKENI. Here the CDR3 reads CASSRNNRDRETQYF. For the CDR3, the DNA is TGTGCCAGCTCACGAAATAACAGGGATCGAGAGACCCAGTACTTC.

The chain has TRBV19 and TRBJ1-2; D is ambiguous. V was pared by 3 bases and J by 6 bases, with 14 bases between. The germline gives CDR1 LNHDA, CDR2 SQIVND (reference sequence). The CDR3 totals 14 residues. Written as DNA, the CDR3 is TGTGCCAGTAGTATCGAGACTCCGGCACATGGCTACACCTTC. Protein sequence: CASSIETPAHGYTF.

The rearrangement joins TRBV19 to TRBJ2-7; 9 bases fit TRBD1. Looked up from germline, CDR1 is LNHDA and CDR2 is SQIVND (reference sequence). Trimming at V came to 4 bases and at J to 2 bases, leaving 6 bases not matched to a gene. The CDR3 totals 15 residues. The CDR3 DNA follows: TGTGCCAGTAGTAAAACCCGACAGGGGGCCTACGAGCAGTACTTC. Translating it yields CASSKTRQGAYEQYF. The full variable domain, in which reference TRBV19 and TRBJ2-7 provide the parts outside the CDR3, is DGGITQSPKYLFRKEGQNVTLSCEQNLNHDAMYWYRQDPGQGLRLIYYSQIVNDFQKGDIAEGYSVSREKKESFPLTVTSAQKNPTAFYLCASSKTRQGAYEQYFGPGTRLTVT.

The V call is TRBV11-2, the J call TRBJ1-6, with D perhaps matching TRBD1 (6 bases). V was pared by 7 bases and J by 7 bases, with 17 bases between. CDR3 length equals 15 residues. CDR1 is SGHAT and CDR2 is FQNNGV in the germline V gene. This chain's CDR3 is CASTSRGQGNSPLHF. CDR3 nucleotide sequence: TGTGCCAGCACCTCGCGGGGGCAGGGGAATTCACCCCTCCACTTT.

The V and J genes are TRBV6-1 and TRBJ1-1, with TRBD1 matching over 9 bases. Unmatched junction bases numbered 10, after V lost 6 bases and J lost 5 bases. Germline V gene data show CDR1 as MNHNS and CDR2 as SASEGT. The CDR3 is 15 residues long. This CDR3 reads CASRREPGTGTEAFF. Written as DNA, the CDR3 is TGTGCCAGCAGGAGAGAGCCCGGGACAGGGACTGAAGCTTTCTTT.

The table lists this clone with a count of one. The rearrangement links TRBV11-2 to TRBJ1-1; D unclear. Trimming shortened V by 1 base and J by 1 base, and 4 bases separated the two germline ends. The CDR3 sequence is 13 residues long. The germline V gene has CDR1 SGHAT and CDR2 FQNNGV. CDR3: CASSLVKNTEAFF. The CDR3 bases are TGTGCCAGCAGCTTAGTAAAGAACACTGAAGCTTTCTTT.